The sample holds one count of the clone carrying this T cell receptor (beta chain). Per germline, CDR1 LGHNA and CDR2 YNFKEQ. Trimming removed 1 base from V and 1 base from J; junction bases left unmatched: 3. There are 17 residues in the CDR3. The entry originates in a study of PD-L1 blockade in urothelial cancer. Study details: Males with bladder-origin urothelial cancer made up about 90% of the roughly 29 patients. Blood gave a median 141,255 T cells.

Sample contribution per patient ranged from 1 to 8, covering pretreatment and on-treatment. Measured with immunoSEQ multiplex PCR; TCRdb has only the in-frame clones, and not every one. The sample includes some 41,000 clones, roughly 91% of them seen just once. This sequence originates from a woman aged 55-70 years with urothelial cancer. The input for sequencing was PBMCs, taken around atezolizumab (anti-PD-L1) treatment. This rearrangement joins TRBV4-2 to TRBJ2-3, with 12 positions matching TRBD2. In DNA form, the CDR3 reads TGTGCCAGCAGCCAAGCTAGCGGGGGGGTGGGCACAGATACGCAGTATTTT. Protein: CASSQASGGVGTDTQYF.